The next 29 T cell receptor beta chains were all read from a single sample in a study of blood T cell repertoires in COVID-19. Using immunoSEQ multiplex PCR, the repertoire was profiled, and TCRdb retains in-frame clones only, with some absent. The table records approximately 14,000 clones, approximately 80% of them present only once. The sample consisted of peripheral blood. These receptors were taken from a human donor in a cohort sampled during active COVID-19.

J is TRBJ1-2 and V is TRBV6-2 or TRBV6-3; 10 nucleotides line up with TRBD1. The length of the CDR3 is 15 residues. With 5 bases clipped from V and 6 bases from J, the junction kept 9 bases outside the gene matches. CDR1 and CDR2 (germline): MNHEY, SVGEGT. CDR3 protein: CASSTIDRGRNGYTF. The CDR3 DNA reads TGTGCCAGCAGTACAATCGACAGGGGGCGAAATGGCTACACCTTC.

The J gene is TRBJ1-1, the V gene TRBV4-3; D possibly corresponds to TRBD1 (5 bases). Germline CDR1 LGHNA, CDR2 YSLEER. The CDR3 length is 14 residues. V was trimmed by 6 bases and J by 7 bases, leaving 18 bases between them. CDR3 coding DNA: TGCGCCAGCAGGCTGGGGCCAACCCAGGTTGAAGCTTTCTTT. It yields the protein CASRLGPTQVEAFF.

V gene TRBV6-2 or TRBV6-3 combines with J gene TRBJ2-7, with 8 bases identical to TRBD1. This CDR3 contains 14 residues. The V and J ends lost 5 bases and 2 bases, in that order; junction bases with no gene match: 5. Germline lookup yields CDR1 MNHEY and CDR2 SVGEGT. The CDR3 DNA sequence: TGTGCCAGCAGTACAAGACAGGGGCCCTACGAGCAGTACTTC. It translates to CASSTRQGPYEQYF.

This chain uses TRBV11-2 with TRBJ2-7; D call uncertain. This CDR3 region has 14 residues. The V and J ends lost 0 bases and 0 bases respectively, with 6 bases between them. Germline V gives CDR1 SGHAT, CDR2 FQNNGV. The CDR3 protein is CASSLELSSYEQYF. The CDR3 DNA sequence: TGTGCCAGCAGCTTAGAACTGTCCTCCTACGAGCAGTACTTC.

CDR3 sequence reads: CAISIGVDQPQHF. The CDR3 DNA is TGTGCCATCAGTATAGGGGTTGATCAGCCCCAGCATTTT. This rearrangement joins TRBV10-3 to TRBJ1-5; maybe TRBD1 (5 bases). This CDR3 region has 13 residues. CDR1 ENHRY and CDR2 SYGVKD come from the germline V gene. The V and J ends lost 5 bases and 5 bases respectively, with 10 bases between them.

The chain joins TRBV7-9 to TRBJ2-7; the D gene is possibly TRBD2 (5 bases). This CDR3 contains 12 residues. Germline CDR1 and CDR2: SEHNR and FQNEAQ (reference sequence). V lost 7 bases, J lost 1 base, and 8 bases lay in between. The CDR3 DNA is TGTGCCAGCAATGGAGGTTCCTACGAGCAGTACTTC. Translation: CASNGGSYEQYF.

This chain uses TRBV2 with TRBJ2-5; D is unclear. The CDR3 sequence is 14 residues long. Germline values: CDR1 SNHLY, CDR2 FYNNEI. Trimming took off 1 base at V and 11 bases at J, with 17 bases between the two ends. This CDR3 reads CASSEDSRVSEQYF. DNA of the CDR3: TGTGCCAGCAGTGAAGACAGCCGAGTCTCTGAGCAGTACTTC.

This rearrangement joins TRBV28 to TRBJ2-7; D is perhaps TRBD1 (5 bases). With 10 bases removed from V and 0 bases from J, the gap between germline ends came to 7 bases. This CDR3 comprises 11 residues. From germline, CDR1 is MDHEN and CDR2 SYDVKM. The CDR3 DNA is TGTGCCATCGGACACTCCTACGAGCAGTACTTC. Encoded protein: CAIGHSYEQYF.

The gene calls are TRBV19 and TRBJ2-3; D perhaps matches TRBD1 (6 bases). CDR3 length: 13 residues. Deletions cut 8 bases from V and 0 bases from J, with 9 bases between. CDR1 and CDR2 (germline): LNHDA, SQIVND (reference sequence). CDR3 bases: TGTGCCAGTGGGGGCGGAAGCACAGATACGCAGTATTTT. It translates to CASGGGSTDTQYF.

The CDR3 region is CATSDPQAGGNFYGYTF. Written as DNA, the CDR3 is TGTGCCACCAGTGACCCCCAGGCGGGAGGCAACTTCTATGGCTACACCTTC. V usage is TRBV24-1 and J usage is TRBJ1-2; D is uncertain. Germline V CDR1 and CDR2: KGHDR, SFDVKD. The CDR3 covers 17 residues. Between the trimmed V and J ends, which lost 4 bases and 4 bases, there was a span of 21 bases.

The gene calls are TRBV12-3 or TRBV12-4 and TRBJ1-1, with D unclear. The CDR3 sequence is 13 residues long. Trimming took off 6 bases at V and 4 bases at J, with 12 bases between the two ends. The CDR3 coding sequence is TGTGCCAGCAGCCCAACAGTCTCCACTGAAGCTTTCTTT. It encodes CASSPTVSTEAFF.

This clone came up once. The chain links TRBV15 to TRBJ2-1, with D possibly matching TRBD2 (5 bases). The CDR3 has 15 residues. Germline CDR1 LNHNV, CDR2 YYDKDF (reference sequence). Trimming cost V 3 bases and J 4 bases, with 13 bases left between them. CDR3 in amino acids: CATSRARGAYNEQFF. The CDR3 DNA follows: TGTGCCACCAGCAGGGCCCGGGGTGCATACAATGAGCAGTTCTTC.

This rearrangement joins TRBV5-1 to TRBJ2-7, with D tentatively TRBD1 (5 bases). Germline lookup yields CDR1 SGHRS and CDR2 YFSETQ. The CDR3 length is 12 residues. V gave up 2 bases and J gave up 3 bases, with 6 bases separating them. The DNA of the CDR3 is TGCGCCAGCAGCTTTGACAGCTACGAGCAGTACTTC. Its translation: CASSFDSYEQYF.

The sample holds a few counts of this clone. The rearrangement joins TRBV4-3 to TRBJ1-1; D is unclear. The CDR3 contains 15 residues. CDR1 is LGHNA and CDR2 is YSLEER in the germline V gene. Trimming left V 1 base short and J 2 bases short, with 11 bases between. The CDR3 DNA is TGCGCCAGCAGCCAAGGTCGGACTCTAAACACTGAAGCTTTCTTT. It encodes CASSQGRTLNTEAFF.

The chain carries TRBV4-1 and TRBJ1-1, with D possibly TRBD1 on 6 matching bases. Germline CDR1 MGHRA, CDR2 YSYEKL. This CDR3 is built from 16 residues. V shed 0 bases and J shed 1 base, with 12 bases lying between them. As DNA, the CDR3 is TGCGCCAGCAGCCAAGAGAGAAGGGGGAGGAACACTGAAGCTTTCTTT. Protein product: CASSQERRGRNTEAFF.

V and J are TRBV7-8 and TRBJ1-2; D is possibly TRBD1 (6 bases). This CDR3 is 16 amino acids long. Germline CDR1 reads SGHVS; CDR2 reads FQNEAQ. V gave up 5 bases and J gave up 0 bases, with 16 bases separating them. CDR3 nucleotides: TGTGCCAGCAGCGCCACGACAGGTGGAGCTAACTATGGCTACACCTTC. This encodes CASSATTGGANYGYTF.

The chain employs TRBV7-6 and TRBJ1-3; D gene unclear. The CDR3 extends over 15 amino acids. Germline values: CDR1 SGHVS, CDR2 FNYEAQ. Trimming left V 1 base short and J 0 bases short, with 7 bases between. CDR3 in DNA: TGTGCCAGCAGCTTAGGGGCGATCTCTGGAAACACCATATATTTT. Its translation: CASSLGAISGNTIYF.

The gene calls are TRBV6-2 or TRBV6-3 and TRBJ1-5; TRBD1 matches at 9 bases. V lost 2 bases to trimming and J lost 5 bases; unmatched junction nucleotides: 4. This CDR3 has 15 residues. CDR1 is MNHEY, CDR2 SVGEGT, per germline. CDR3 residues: CASSYPGQGYQPQHF. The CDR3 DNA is TGTGCCAGCAGTTACCCGGGACAGGGATATCAGCCCCAGCATTTT.

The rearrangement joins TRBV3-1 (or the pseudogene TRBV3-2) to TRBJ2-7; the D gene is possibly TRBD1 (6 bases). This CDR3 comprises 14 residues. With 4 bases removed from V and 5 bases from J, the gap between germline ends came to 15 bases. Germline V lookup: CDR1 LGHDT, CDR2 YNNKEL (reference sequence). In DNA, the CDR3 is TGTGCCAGCAGCCCGCCAGGGGTCATCGACGAGCAGTACTTC. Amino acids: CASSPPGVIDEQYF.

This CDR3 reads CAISAGGSGANVLTF. The DNA of the CDR3 is TGTGCCATCAGTGCAGGGGGCTCTGGGGCCAACGTCCTGACTTTC. This chain links TRBV10-3 with TRBJ2-6, with 7 nucleotides matching TRBD1. Germline V gene sequence: CDR1 ENHRY, CDR2 SYGVKD. This CDR3 spans 15 amino acids. The V gene end was trimmed by 4 bases and the J gene end by 0 bases; junction bases not matched to a gene: 0.

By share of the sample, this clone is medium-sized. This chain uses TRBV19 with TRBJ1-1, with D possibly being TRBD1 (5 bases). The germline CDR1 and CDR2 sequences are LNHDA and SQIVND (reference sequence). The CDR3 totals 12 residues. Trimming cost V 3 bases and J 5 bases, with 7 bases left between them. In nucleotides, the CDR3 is TGTGCCAGTAGTATGGGGGGGACTGAAGCTTTCTTT. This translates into CASSMGGTEAFF.

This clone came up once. The CDR3 protein is CAWETGLGAGAHNEQFF. The DNA for the CDR3 is TGTGCCTGGGAAACAGGTCTGGGAGCGGGGGCCCACAATGAGCAGTTCTTC. The chain joins TRBV30 to TRBJ2-1; 8 bases match TRBD2. V lost 5 bases and J lost 5; bases outside the gene matches: 17. This CDR3 has 17 amino acids. Germline CDR1 is GTSNPN and CDR2 is SVGIG (reference sequence).

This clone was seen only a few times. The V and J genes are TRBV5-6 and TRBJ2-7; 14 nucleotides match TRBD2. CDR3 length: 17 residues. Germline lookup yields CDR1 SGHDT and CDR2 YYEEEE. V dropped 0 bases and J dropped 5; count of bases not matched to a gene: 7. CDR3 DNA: TGTGCCAGCAGCTTGGGGACTAGCGGGAGGCCAGCGGACGAGCAGTACTTC. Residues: CASSLGTSGRPADEQYF. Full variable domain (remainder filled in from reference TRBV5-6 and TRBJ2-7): DAGVTQSPTHLIKTRGQQVTLRCSPKSGHDTVSWYQQALGQGPQFIFQYYEEEERQRGNFPDRFSGHQFPNYSSELNVNALLLGDSALYLCASSLGTSGRPADEQYFGPGTRLTVT.

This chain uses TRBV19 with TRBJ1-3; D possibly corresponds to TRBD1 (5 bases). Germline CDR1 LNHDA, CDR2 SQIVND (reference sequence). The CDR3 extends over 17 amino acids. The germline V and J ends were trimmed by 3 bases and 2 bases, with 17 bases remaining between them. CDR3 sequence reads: CASSILVGANPGNTIYF. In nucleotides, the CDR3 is TGTGCCAGTAGTATTTTGGTTGGGGCCAACCCTGGAAACACCATATATTTT.

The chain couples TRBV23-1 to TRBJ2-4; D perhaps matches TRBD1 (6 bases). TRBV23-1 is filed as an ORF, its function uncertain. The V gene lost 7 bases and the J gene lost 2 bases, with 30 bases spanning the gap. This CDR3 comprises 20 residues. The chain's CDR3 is CASTRTEGVSKSRTKNIQYF. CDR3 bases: TGCGCCAGCACCCGGACAGAGGGAGTATCCAAATCGAGGACCAAAAACATTCAGTACTTC.

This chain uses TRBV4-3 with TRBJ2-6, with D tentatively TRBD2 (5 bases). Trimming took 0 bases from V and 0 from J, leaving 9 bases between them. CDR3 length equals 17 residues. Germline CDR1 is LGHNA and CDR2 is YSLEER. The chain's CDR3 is CASSQELTSSGANVLTF. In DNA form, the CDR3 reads TGCGCCAGCAGCCAAGAACTAACTAGCTCTGGGGCCAACGTCCTGACTTTC.

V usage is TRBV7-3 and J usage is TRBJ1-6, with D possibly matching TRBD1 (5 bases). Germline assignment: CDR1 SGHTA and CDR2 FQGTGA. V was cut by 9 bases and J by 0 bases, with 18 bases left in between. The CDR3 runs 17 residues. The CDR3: CARRQPGVLSYNSPLHF. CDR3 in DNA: TGTGCCAGGCGACAGCCGGGCGTCCTCTCCTATAATTCACCCCTCCACTTT.

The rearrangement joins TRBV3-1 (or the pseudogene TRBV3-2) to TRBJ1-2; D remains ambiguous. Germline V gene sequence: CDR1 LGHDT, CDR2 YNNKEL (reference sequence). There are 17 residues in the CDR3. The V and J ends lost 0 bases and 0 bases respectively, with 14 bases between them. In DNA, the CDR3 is TGTGCCAGCAGCCAAGATTCCACGGAGATTACTAACTATGGCTACACCTTC. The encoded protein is CASSQDSTEITNYGYTF.

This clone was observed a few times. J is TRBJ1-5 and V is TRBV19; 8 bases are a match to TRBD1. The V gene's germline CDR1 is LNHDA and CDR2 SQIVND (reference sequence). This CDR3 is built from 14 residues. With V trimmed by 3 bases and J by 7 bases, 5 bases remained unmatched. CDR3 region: CASSIQWTGQPQHF. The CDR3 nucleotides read TGTGCCAGTAGTATTCAGTGGACAGGGCAGCCCCAGCATTTT. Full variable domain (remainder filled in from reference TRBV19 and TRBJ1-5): DGGITQSPKYLFRKEGQNVTLSCEQNLNHDAMYWYRQDPGQGLRLIYYSQIVNDFQKGDIAEGYSVSREKKESFPLTVTSAQKNPTAFYLCASSIQWTGQPQHFGDGTRLSIL.